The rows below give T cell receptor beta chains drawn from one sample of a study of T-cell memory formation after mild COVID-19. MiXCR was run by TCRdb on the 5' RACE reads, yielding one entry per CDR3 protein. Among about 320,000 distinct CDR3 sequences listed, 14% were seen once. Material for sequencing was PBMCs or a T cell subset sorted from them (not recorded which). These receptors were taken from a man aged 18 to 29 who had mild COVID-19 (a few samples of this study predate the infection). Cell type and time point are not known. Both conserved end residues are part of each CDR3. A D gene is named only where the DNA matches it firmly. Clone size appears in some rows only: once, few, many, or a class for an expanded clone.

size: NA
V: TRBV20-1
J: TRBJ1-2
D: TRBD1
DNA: TGCAGTGCTAGTCCCGGGACAGGGATTGAAGGCTACACCTTC
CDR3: CSASPGTGIEGYTF

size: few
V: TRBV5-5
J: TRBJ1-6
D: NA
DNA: TGTGCCAGCAGACCAGGGGACTGGGATTCACCCCTCCACTTT
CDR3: CASRPGDWDSPLHF

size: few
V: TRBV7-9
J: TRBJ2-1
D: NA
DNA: TGTGCCAGCAGCTTAGCCGACAGGCGGTCTCTCAATGAGCAGTTCTTC
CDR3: CASSLADRRSLNEQFF

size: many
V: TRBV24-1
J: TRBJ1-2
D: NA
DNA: TGTGCCACCAGTCCCGGAAGTTCGGTATATGGCTACACCTTC
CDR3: CATSPGSSVYGYTF

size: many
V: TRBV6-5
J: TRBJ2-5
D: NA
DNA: TGTGCCAGCAGTTACCGAGGGGCCGGCCAAGAGACCCAGTACTTC
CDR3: CASSYRGAGQETQYF

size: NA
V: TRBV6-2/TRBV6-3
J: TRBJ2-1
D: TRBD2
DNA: TGTGCCAGCAGTTACTCACTTTACGGACTAGCGGGATTCAATGAGCAGTTCTTC
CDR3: CASSYSLYGLAGFNEQFF

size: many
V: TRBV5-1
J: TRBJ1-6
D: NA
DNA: TGCGCCAGCAGCCCGCGACAGGCTAGCTCCTATAATTCACCCCTCCACTTT
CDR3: CASSPRQASSYNSPLHF

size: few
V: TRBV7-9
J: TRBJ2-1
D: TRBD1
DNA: TGTGCCAGCAGCCCCTACGGACAGGGGTCGGATGAGCAGTTCTTC
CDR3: CASSPYGQGSDEQFF

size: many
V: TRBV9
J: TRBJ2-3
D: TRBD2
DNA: TGTGCCAGCAGCCCCACGCCGGGACTAGAGGGAGATACGCAGTATTTT
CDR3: CASSPTPGLEGDTQYF

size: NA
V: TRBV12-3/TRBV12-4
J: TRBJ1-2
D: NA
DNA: TGTGCCAGCAGCCAGGGGTTTAGCTACACCTTC
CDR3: CASSQGFSYTF

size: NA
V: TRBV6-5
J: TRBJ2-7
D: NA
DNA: TGTGCCAGCAGTTACTCGGGGGGGACAACCTACGAGCAGTACTTC
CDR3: CASSYSGGTTYEQYF